This T cell receptor beta chain was profiled in a study of cytomegalovirus exposure and HLA in healthy donors. PCR employed 60 Vbeta and 13 Jbeta primers. Method: immunoSEQ multiplex PCR; TCRdb's copy keeps in-frame clones and lacks some. The table shows about 54,000 clones, with roughly 85% occurring only once. The CDR3 totals 16 residues. V was cut by 0 bases and J by 4 bases, with 15 bases left in between. Per germline, CDR1 SGHRS and CDR2 YFSETQ. The receptor's source is a woman aged 18-29 years in good health and CMV-seronegative. The sequencing sample was made of PBMCs. The chain employs TRBV5-1 and TRBJ2-3; TRBD2 might be the D (5 bases). The CDR3 is CASSLEGVDTSDTQYF. For the CDR3, the DNA is TGCGCCAGCAGCTTGGAGGGAGTGGATACGTCAGATACGCAGTATTTT.